This T cell receptor beta chain was retrieved from a study of blood T cell repertoires in COVID-19 (dated by TCRdb to about 2020). Study-wide context: The collaborator samples originated in the United States, Italy and Spain and spanned the acute and convalescent phases of COVID-19. The material from the prospective study consisted of cDNA or gDNA derived from T cells, B-cell-depleted T cells, or PBMCs. Deeply sampled blood TCRbeta repertoires from subjects exposed to, actively infected with, or recovered from COVID-19 were included in the dataset. The repertoires were released in a freely available public database intended as a resource for research on the immune response to SARS-CoV-2. Samples came from the ongoing ImmuneRACE study (first 160 participants) plus 1,254 subjects from 6 global collaborators. The sample metadata nearly always contained a de-identified subject ID, COVID-19 status, age in years and sex. Where HLA class I and class II types were available, the types were taken from metadata supplied by the sample provider, not from assay-based typing.

From the cysteine through the phenylalanine, the CDR3 covers 15 amino acids. Only the CDR3 region is kept as DNA, spanning 45 bases read in frame from base 1. The germline V gene yields MNHEY for CDR1 and SVGAGI for CDR2. Unmatched junction bases come to 12, with V trimmed by 7 bases and J by 9 bases. The immunoSEQ Assay, a bias-controlled multiplex PCR, was used to amplify TCRbeta CDR3 regions from genomic DNA. Per the original workflow: Nucleated cell counts per sample were estimated from amplification of reference gene primers within the assay. To quantify the absolute abundance of each unique TCRbeta CDR3 rearrangement, sequence reads were collapsed and filtered. For each sample, productive Simpson clonality was calculated as the square root of Simpson's diversity index over productive rearrangements. Held by TCRdb, this immuneACCESS table contains in-frame sequences only and omits some clones. Under half of the omission traces to an unresolved V gene where checked; the cause of the rest is unknown. V and J calls and clone size are those listed in that table; D and trimming were worked out from the DNA. For this sample the table gives more than 250,000 clones, of which approximately 89% were detected only once. The leading ten clones occupy approximately 5.3% of the sample.

With respect to this clone: Its target antigen remains unknown. It has no much larger one-base neighbor in the sample; base qualities were not kept.

Points the paper makes about the study in general: Clinical and demographic metadata were provided uncurated, with the amount varying by source and participant.

Participants in the prospective study were enrolled through a virtual design, were aged roughly 18 to 90 years, and lived in approximately 25 United States geographic areas. In the prospective study, cohorts were assigned on the basis of participant-reported clinical history obtained from a screening survey and a study questionnaire. Recovered participants in ImmuneRACE Cohort 3 were defined by two consecutive negative NP/OP PCR tests, clearance by a healthcare professional, or resolution of symptoms. Mobile phlebotomists in the prospective study collected whole blood, serum and a nasopharyngeal or oropharyngeal swab from every participant. Participants in the prospective study had the option to provide additional blood draws and questionnaires over an approximately two-month period. Before DNA extraction, prospective study blood samples were shipped either frozen or at room temperature.

The sample consisted of PBMCs or T cells enriched from blood (not recorded which). The receptor's source is a woman under 40 who had recovered from COVID-19. Recombination joined TRBV6-5 with TRBJ2-1, and 10 bases in between align with TRBD1. The CDR3 region has the sequence CASIPTGGFFGEQFF. The nucleotide sequence reads TGTGCCAGCATCCCGACAGGGGGCTTCTTTGGTGAGCAGTTCTTC.